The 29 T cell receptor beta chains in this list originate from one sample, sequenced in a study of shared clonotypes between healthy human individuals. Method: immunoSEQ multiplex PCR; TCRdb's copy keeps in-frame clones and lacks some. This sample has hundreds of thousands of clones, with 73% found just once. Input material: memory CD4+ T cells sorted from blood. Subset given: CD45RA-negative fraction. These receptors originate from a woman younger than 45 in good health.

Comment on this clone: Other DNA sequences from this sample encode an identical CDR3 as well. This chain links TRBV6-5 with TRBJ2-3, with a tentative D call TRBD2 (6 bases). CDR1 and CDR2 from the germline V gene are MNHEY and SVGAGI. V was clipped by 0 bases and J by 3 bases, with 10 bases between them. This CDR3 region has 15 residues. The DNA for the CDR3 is TGTGCCAGCAGTTACTCCGGAGGGCCTACAGATACGCAGTATTTT. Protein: CASSYSGGPTDTQYF.

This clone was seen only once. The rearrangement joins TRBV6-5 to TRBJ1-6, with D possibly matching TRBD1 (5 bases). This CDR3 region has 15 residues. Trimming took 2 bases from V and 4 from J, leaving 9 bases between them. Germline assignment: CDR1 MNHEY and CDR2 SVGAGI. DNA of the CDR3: TGTGCCAGCAGTTACCGGGACCCTTATAATTCACCCCTCCACTTT. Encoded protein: CASSYRDPYNSPLHF.

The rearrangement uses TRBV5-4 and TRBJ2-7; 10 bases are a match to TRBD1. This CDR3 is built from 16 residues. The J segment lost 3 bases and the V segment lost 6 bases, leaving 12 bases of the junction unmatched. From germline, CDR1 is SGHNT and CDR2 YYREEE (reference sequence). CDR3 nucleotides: TGTGCCAGCACCAAGGGGGGGACAGGGGACAACTACGAGCAGTACTTC. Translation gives CASTKGGTGDNYEQYF. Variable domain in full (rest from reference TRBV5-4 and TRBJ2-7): ETGVTQSPTHLIKTRGQQVTLRCSSQSGHNTVSWYQQALGQGPQFIFQYYREEENGRGNFPPRFSGLQFPNYSSELNVNALELDDSALYLCASTKGGTGDNYEQYFGPGTRLTVT.

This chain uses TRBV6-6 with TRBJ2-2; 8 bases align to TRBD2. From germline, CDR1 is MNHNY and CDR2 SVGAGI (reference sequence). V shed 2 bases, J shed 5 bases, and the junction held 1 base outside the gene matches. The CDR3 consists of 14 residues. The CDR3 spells CASSYQRGTGELFF. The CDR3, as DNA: TGTGCCAGCAGTTACCAGCGGGGGACCGGGGAGCTGTTTTTT.

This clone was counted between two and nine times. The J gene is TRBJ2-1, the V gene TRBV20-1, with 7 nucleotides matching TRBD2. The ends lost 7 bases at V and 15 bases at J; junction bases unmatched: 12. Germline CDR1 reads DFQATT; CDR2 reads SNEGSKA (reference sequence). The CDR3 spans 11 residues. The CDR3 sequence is CSESGLELPFF. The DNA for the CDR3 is TGCAGTGAGTCCGGACTAGAGCTCCCGTTCTTC.

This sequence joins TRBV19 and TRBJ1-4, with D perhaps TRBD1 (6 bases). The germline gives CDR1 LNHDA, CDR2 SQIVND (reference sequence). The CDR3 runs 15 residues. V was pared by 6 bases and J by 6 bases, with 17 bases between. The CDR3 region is CASRVSGALDEKLFF. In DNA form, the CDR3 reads TGTGCCAGTAGGGTTTCAGGGGCGCTGGATGAAAAACTGTTTTTT.

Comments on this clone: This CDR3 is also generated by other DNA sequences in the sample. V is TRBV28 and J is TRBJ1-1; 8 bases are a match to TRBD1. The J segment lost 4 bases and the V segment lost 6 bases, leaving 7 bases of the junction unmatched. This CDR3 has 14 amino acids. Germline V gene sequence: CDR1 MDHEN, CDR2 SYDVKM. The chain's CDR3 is CASRPGQGTTEAFF. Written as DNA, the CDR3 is TGTGCCAGCAGGCCTGGACAGGGAACCACTGAAGCTTTCTTT. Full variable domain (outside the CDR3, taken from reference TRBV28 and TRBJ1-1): DVKVTQSSRYLVKRTGEKVFLECVQDMDHENMFWYRQDPGLGLRLIYFSYDVKMKEKGDIPEGYSVSREKKERFSLILESASTNQTSMYLCASRPGQGTTEAFFGQGTRLTVV.

CDR3 protein: CASSDQEWGDTQYF. The CDR3 nucleotides read TGTGCCAGCAGCGACCAGGAGTGGGGTGATACGCAGTATTTT. The rearrangement links TRBV9 to TRBJ2-3; no definite D call. Germline CDR1 SGDLS, CDR2 YYNGEE. The ends were cut back, 3 bases at V and 6 bases at J, with 14 bases in the middle. The CDR3 contains 14 residues.

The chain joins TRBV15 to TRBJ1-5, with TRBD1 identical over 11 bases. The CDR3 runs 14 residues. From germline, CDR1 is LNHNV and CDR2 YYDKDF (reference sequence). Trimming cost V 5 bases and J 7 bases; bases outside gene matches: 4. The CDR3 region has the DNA TGTGCCACCAGCGGACAGGGGGCGCAGCAGCCCCAGCATTTT. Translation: CATSGQGAQQPQHF.

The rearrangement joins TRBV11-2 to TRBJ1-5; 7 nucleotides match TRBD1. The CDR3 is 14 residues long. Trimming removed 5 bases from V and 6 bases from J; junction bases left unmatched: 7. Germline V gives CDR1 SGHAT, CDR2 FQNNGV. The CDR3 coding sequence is TGTGCCAGCAGCCGAGACAGGGTCGGTCAGCCCCAGCATTTT. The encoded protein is CASSRDRVGQPQHF.

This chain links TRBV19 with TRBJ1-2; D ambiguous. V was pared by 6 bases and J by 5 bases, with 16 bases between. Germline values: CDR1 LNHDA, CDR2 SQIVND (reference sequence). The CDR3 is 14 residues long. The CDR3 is CASSHEEGGYGYTF. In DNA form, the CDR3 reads TGTGCCAGTAGCCATGAAGAAGGTGGGTATGGCTACACCTTC.

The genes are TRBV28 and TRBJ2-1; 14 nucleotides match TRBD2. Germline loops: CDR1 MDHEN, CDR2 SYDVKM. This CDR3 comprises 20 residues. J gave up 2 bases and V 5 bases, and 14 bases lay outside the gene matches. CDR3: CASSPRTLRLAGGTYNEQFF. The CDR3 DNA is TGTGCCAGCAGTCCCAGGACACTTCGACTAGCGGGAGGGACCTACAATGAGCAGTTCTTC. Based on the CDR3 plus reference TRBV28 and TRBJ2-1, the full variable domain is DVKVTQSSRYLVKRTGEKVFLECVQDMDHENMFWYRQDPGLGLRLIYFSYDVKMKEKGDIPEGYSVSREKKERFSLILESASTNQTSMYLCASSPRTLRLAGGTYNEQFFGPGTRLTVL.

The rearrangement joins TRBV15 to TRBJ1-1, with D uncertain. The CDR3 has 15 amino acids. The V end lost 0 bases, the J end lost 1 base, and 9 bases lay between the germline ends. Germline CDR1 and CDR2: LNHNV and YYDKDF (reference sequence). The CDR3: CATSREIRQNTEAFF. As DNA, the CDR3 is TGTGCCACCAGCAGAGAAATTCGCCAGAACACTGAAGCTTTCTTT.

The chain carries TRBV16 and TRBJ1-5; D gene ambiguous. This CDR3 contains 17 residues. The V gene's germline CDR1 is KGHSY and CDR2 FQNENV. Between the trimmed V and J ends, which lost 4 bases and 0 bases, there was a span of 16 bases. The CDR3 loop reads CASSPFEEEDSNQPQHF. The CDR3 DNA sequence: TGTGCCAGCAGCCCCTTTGAGGAAGAAGATAGCAATCAGCCCCAGCATTTT. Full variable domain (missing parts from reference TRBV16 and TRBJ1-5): GEEVAQTPKHLVRGEGQKAKLYCAPIKGHSYVFWYQQVLKNEFKFLISFQNENVFDETGMPKERFSAKCLPNSPCSLEIQATKLEDSAVYFCASSPFEEEDSNQPQHFGDGTRLSIL.

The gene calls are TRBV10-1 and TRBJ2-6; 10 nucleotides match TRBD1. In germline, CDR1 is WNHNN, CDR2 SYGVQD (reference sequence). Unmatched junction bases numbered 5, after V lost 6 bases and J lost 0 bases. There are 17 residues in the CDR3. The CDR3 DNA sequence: TGCGCCAGCAGGTTGGGACAGGGGATCTCTGGGGCCAACGTCCTGACTTTC. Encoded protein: CASRLGQGISGANVLTF.

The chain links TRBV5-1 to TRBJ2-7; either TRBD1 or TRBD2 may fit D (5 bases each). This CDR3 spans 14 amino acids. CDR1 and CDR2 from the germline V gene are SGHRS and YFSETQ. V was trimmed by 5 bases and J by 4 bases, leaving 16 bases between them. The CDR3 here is CASRREQTVYEQYF. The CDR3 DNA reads TGCGCCAGCAGAAGGGAGCAGACAGTGTACGAGCAGTACTTC.

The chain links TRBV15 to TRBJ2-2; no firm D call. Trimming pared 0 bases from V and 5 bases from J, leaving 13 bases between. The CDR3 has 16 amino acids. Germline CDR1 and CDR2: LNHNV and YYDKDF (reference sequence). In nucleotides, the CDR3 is TGTGCCACCAGCAGAGATCGAGACCCATGGACCGGGGAGCTGTTTTTT. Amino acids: CATSRDRDPWTGELFF.

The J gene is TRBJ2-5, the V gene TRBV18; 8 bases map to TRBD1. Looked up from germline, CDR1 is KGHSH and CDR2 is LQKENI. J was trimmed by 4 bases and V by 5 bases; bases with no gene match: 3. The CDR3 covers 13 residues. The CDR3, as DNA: TGTGCCAGCTCATCCACAGGGGGAGAGACCCAGTACTTC. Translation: CASSSTGGETQYF.

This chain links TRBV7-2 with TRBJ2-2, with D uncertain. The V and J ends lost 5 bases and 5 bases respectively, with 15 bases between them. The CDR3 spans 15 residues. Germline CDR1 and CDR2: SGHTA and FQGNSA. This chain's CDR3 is CASSPHTGLTGELFF. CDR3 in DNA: TGTGCCAGCAGCCCCCATACGGGTCTGACCGGGGAGCTGTTTTTT. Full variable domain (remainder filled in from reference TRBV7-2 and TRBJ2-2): GAGVSQSPSNKVTEKGKDVELRCDPISGHTALYWYRQSLGQGLEFLIYFQGNSAPDKSGLPSDRFSAERTGGSVSTLTIQRTQQEDSAVYLCASSPHTGLTGELFFGEGSRLTVL.

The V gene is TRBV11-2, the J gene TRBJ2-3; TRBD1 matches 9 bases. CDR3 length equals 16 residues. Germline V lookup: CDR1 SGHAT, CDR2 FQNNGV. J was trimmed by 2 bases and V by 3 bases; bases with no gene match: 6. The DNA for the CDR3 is TGTGCCAGCAGCTTTACGACAGGGGGACTCACAGATACGCAGTATTTT. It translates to CASSFTTGGLTDTQYF.

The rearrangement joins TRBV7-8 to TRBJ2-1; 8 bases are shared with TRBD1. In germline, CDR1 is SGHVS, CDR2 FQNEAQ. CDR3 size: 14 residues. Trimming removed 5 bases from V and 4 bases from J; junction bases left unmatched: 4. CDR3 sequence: CASSLDRAYNEQFF. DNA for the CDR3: TGTGCCAGCAGCCTGGACAGGGCTTACAATGAGCAGTTCTTC.

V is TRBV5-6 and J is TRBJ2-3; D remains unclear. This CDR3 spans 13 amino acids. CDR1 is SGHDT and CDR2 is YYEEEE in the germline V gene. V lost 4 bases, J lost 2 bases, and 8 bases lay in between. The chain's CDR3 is CASSATTTDTQYF. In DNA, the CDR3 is TGTGCCAGCAGCGCAACTACCACAGATACGCAGTATTTT.

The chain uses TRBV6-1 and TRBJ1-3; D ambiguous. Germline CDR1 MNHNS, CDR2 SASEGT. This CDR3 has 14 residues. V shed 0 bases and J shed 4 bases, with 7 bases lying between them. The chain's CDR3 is CASSEAGTGNTIYF. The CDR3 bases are TGTGCCAGCAGTGAAGCAGGCACCGGAAACACCATATATTTT.

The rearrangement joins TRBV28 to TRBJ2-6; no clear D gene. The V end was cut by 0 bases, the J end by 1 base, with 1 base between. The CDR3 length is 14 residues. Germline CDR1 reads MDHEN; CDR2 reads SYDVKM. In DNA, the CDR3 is TGTGCCAGCAGTTTATGGTCTGGGGCCAACGTCCTGACTTTC. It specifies CASSLWSGANVLTF.

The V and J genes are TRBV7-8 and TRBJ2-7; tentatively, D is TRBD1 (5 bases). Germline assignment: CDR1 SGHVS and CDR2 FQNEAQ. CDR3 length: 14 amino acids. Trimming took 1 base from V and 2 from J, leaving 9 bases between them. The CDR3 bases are TGTGCCAGCAGCTTAGGAGACAGACCCTACGAGCAGTACTTC. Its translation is CASSLGDRPYEQYF. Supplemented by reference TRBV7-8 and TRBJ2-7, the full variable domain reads GAGVSQSPRYKVAKRGQDVALRCDPISGHVSLFWYQQALGQGPEFLTYFQNEAQLDKSGLPSDRFFAERPEGSVSTLKIQRTQQEDSAVYLCASSLGDRPYEQYFGPGTRLTVT.

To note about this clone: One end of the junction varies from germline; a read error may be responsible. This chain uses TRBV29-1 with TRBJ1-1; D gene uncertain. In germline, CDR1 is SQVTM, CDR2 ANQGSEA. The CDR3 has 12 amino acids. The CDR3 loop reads CTVAPANTEAFF. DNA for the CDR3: TGCACCGTTGCCCCAGCGAACACTGAAGCTTTCTTT.

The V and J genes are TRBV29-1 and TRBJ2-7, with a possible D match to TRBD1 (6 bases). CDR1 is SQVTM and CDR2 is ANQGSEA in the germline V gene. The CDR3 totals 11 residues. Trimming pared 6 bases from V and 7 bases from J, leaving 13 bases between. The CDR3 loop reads CSVSLGTEQYF. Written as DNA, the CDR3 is TGCAGCGTATCGTTAGGGACAGAGCAGTACTTC.

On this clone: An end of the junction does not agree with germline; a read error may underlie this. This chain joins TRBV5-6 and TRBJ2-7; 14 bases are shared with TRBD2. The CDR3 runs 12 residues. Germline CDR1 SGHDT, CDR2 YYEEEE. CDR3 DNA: TGTGCCAGCAGCGGGACTAGCGGGAGTTTAAGCTTC. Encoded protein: CASSGTSGSLSF.

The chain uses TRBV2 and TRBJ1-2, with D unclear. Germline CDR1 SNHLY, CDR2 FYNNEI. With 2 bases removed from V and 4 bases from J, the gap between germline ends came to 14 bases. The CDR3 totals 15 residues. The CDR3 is CASSEMGGVPYGYTF. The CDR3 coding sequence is TGTGCCAGCAGTGAAATGGGCGGGGTCCCCTATGGCTACACCTTC. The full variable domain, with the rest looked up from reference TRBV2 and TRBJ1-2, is EPEVTQTPSHQVTQMGQEVILRCVPISNHLYFYWYRQILGQKVEFLVSFYNNEISEKSEIFDDQFSVERPDGSNFTLKIRSTKLEDSAMYFCASSEMGGVPYGYTFGSGTRLTVV.